This note documents a single T cell receptor beta chain sequence. Its target is not known. The data stem from a study of identical twins. Study results and limitations: Clonotypes of the beta chain that were abundant in cord blood carried fewer insertions (memory repertoires showed none).

TCRdb analysed the 5' RACE reads with MiXCR anew, one entry per CDR3 protein. This table holds roughly 240,000 distinct CDR3 sequences, about 7.5% found once. The CDR3 spans 15 residues. Trimming pared 2 bases from V and 8 bases from J, leaving 16 bases between. Germline lookup yields CDR1 MNHNS and CDR2 SASEGT. This sample was shared with a second study, whose subject was yellow fever vaccine responses in identical twins.

This TCR was sampled from a woman in her late teens or twenties in good health. The sample was CD8+ T cells sorted from blood. The gene calls are TRBV6-1 and TRBJ2-1; D is possibly TRBD1 or TRBD2 (6 bases each). Written as DNA, the CDR3 is TGTGCCAGCAGTGAACAGGAGGGGGGCTCTTATGAGCAGTTCTTC. Translation gives CASSEQEGGSYEQFF.